This is a list of T cell receptor beta chains from one sample in a study of beta chain features in type 1 diabetes. Only in-frame clones appear in the TCRdb table, and some are missing; sequencing was by immunoSEQ multiplex PCR. There are 680,000 or so clones in the sample; about a sixth occur only once, and 0.09% to 0.095% lies in the top ten. Input material: naive CD4+ T cells from blood. Receptors originate from a young man in good health. Each CDR3 is given with its conserved first and last residue. D genes are given only for firm matches. Only some rows state a clone size, as once, few, many or a class for expanded clones.

v_gene,j_gene,abundance,d_gene,len,CDR3aa,CDR3nt
TRBV28,TRBJ2-6,few,NA,15,CASSPWGTGANVLTF,TGTGCCAGCAGCCCGTGGGGAACTGGGGCCAACGTCCTGACTTTC
TRBV10-3,TRBJ2-2,few,TRBD2,16,CAISEVVAGTTGELFF,TGTGCCATCAGTGAGGTGGTAGCGGGGACCACCGGGGAGCTGTTTTTT
TRBV7-9,TRBJ1-6,few,NA,17,CASSPPIRQSLNSPLHF,TGTGCCAGCAGCCCACCCATTAGGCAGAGTCTAAATTCACCCCTCCACTTT
TRBV28,TRBJ1-6,NA,NA,14,CASTPPSYNSPLHF,TGTGCCAGCACCCCACCGTCCTATAATTCACCCCTCCACTTT
TRBV4-1,TRBJ1-1,NA,TRBD1,18,CASSVHPGTVIMNTEAFF,TGCGCCAGCAGCGTCCACCCAGGGACAGTTATTATGAACACTGAAGCTTTCTTT
TRBV7-2,TRBJ1-2,few,NA,14,CASSSPGGHYGYTF,TGTGCCAGCAGCTCCCCAGGAGGGCACTATGGCTACACCTTC
TRBV4-3,TRBJ2-3,few,NA,14,CASSQLRGADTQYF,TGCGCCAGCAGCCAACTCAGGGGGGCAGATACGCAGTATTTT
TRBV28,TRBJ1-1,NA,NA,12,CASYSGPQEAFF,TGTGCCAGCTACTCGGGACCCCAAGAAGCTTTCTTT
TRBV7-2,TRBJ1-1,few,NA,15,CASSLSGVLGTEAFF,TGTGCCAGCAGCTTATCAGGGGTTTTGGGCACTGAAGCTTTCTTT
TRBV9,TRBJ1-2,NA,TRBD1,14,CASNIQGAGYGYTF,TGTGCCAGCAACATACAGGGGGCAGGCTATGGCTACACCTTC
TRBV14,TRBJ1-4,few,TRBD1,15,CASSQLTGLNEKLFF,TGTGCCAGCAGCCAACTGACAGGGTTGAATGAAAAACTGTTTTTT
TRBV28,TRBJ2-7,NA,TRBD1,13,CATTPGQSYEQYF,TGTGCCACAACCCCGGGACAGTCCTACGAGCAGTACTTC
TRBV7-6,TRBJ1-4,NA,TRBD1,15,CASSPQGQTNEKLFF,TGTGCCAGCAGCCCACAGGGACAGACTAATGAAAAACTGTTTTTT
TRBV7-3,TRBJ1-1,NA,NA,17,CASSPNPDSLMNTEAFF,TGTGCCAGCAGCCCCAATCCGGACAGCTTAATGAACACTGAAGCTTTCTTT
TRBV4-3,TRBJ2-6,few,NA,16,CASSQGLGSGANVLTF,TGCGCCAGCAGCCAAGGTCTGGGCTCTGGGGCCAACGTCCTGACTTTC
TRBV11-3,TRBJ2-5,few,TRBD2,15,CASSPRLAGGETQYF,TGTGCCAGCAGCCCAAGACTAGCGGGAGGCGAGACCCAGTACTTC
TRBV29-1,TRBJ2-3,NA,NA,11,CSVDSTDTQYF,TGCAGCGTAGATAGCACAGATACGCAGTATTTT
TRBV10-3,TRBJ2-1,NA,NA,14,CAISEPGSYNEQFF,TGTGCCATCAGTGAACCGGGGTCCTACAATGAGCAGTTCTTC
TRBV7-2,TRBJ2-5,NA,NA,12,CASSYLAGTQYF,TGTGCCAGCAGCTACCTGGCGGGGACCCAGTACTTC
TRBV7-8,TRBJ1-6,NA,NA,14,CASSLRTVNSPLHF,TGTGCCAGCAGCCTCCGGACTGTTAATTCACCCCTCCACTTT